The 19 T cell receptor beta chains below were found in one sample sequenced in a study of T-cell reconstitution after alpha-beta-depleted transplantation in children. For TCRbeta, the library was prepared with unique molecular identifiers. TCRdb ran MiXCR on the PCR reads and lists one entry per CDR3 protein. The sample carries roughly 220,000 distinct CDR3 sequences, approximately 12% recorded once. Sequenced material: PBMCs from the stem cell graft donor, taken from the stem cell graft. The receptors come from a human donor who donated a stem cell graft to a child with acute lymphoblastic leukemia.

This clonotype has a count of ten or more. The chain carries TRBV5-1 and TRBJ1-1, with 10 positions matching TRBD1. Germline V gene data show CDR1 as SGHRS and CDR2 as YFSETQ. The length of the CDR3 is 17 residues. The trim removed 1 base at V and 0 bases at J, leaving 6 bases unmatched. The CDR3 DNA follows: TGCGCCAGCAGCTTGACTGGGACAGGGGCTATGAACACTGAAGCTTTCTTT. It translates to CASSLTGTGAMNTEAFF.

The chain employs TRBV3-1 and TRBJ2-1; D is possibly TRBD2 (7 bases). The CDR3 has 15 amino acids. In germline, CDR1 is LGHDT, CDR2 YNNKEL (reference sequence). V lost 4 bases and J 7 bases, leaving 17 bases between the germline ends. The CDR3 reads CASSLSGGLGNEQFF. The CDR3 bases are TGTGCCAGCAGCCTTTCGGGGGGCCTTGGGAATGAGCAGTTCTTC.

This clonotype has a count of ten or more. The gene calls are TRBV20-1 and TRBJ1-2; 7 nucleotides line up with TRBD1. The J segment lost 8 bases and the V segment lost 7 bases, leaving 13 bases of the junction unmatched. The CDR3 runs 13 residues. Germline lookup yields CDR1 DFQATT and CDR2 SNEGSKA (reference sequence). CDR3 sequence reads: CSVNIDRERGYTF. CDR3 bases: TGCAGTGTCAATATAGACAGGGAACGAGGCTACACCTTC.

This clonotype has just a few counts. This chain connects TRBV27 to TRBJ2-2; 14 bases align to TRBD2. Germline-derived CDR1 and CDR2 are MNHEY and SMNVEV (reference sequence). The V and J ends lost 4 bases and 7 bases, in that order; junction bases with no gene match: 2. This CDR3 has 15 residues. The CDR3 loop is CASSSTSGGGGELFF. The DNA for the CDR3 is TGTGCCAGCAGTTCGACTAGCGGGGGGGGCGGGGAGCTGTTTTTT.

This clonotype was seen ten or more times. The chain has TRBV29-1 and TRBJ1-4; no definite D call. Germline-derived CDR1 and CDR2 are SQVTM and ANQGSEA. V was clipped by 2 bases and J by 4 bases, with 11 bases between them. The CDR3 is 14 amino acids. CDR3 amino acids: CSVEWLSGNEKLFF. The DNA of the CDR3 is TGCAGCGTTGAATGGCTCTCCGGTAATGAAAAACTGTTTTTT.

About this clonotype: Possible read error: a much larger clone is one base away. The chain combines TRBV27 with TRBJ2-5; TRBD1 is a possible D gene (6 bases). Germline CDR1 MNHEY, CDR2 SMNVEV (reference sequence). The V end was cut by 5 bases, the J end by 2 bases, with 12 bases between. The CDR3 runs 14 residues. The CDR3 loop is CASSIMTGQETQYF. CDR3 coding DNA: TGTGCCAGCAGTATAATGACAGGACAAGAGACCCAGTACTTC.

This clonotype was seen many times. CDR3 sequence (DNA): TGCGCCAGCAGCCAGGGACAGAGCTCTGGGGCCAACGTCCTGACTTTC. It is translated as CASSQGQSSGANVLTF. The V and J genes are TRBV4-3 and TRBJ2-6, with 7 bases fitting TRBD1. The CDR3 totals 16 residues. With V trimmed by 3 bases and J by 0 bases, 2 bases remained unmatched. The germline V gene has CDR1 LGHNA and CDR2 YSLEER.

There are many counts of this clonotype. The chain has TRBV23-1 and TRBJ2-7; no definite D call. TRBV23-1 is an ORF, and what it does is uncertain. The V and J ends lost 0 bases and 3 bases respectively, with 15 bases between them. The length of the CDR3 is 16 residues. CDR3: CASSQSTRVSNYEQYF. The CDR3 coding sequence is TGCGCCAGCAGTCAATCGACCAGAGTAAGCAACTACGAGCAGTACTTC.

This clonotype was seen repeatedly, ten times or more. The chain couples TRBV20-1 to TRBJ2-1, with TRBD2 matching 12 bases. This CDR3 comprises 15 residues. From germline, CDR1 is DFQATT and CDR2 SNEGSKA (reference sequence). Trimming took 0 bases from V and 7 from J; bases not matched to a gene: 4. DNA of the CDR3: TGCAGTGCTAGAGATGTGGGACTAGCGGGTAATGAGCAGTTCTTC. Its protein product is CSARDVGLAGNEQFF.

In this sample, this clonotype turned up many times. The V and J genes are TRBV4-3 and TRBJ2-3; TRBD2 aligns across 11 bases. Germline CDR1 LGHNA, CDR2 YSLEER. This CDR3 comprises 17 residues. The J segment lost 7 bases and the V segment lost 0 bases, leaving 9 bases of the junction unmatched. The CDR3 DNA reads TGCGCCAGCAGCCAAGATGTAGCGGGAGGGGGCGGAAATACGCAGTATTTT. Protein sequence: CASSQDVAGGGGNTQYF.

The CDR3 DNA reads as TGTGCCAGCAGTCTCCAAAGGTTCAACAGGGGGGCATCCTACAATGAGCAGTTCTTC. It translates to CASSLQRFNRGASYNEQFF. The V and J genes are TRBV12-3 or TRBV12-4 and TRBJ2-1; 8 nucleotides line up with TRBD1. The CDR3 runs 19 residues. The J segment lost 1 base and the V segment lost 5 bases, leaving 16 bases of the junction unmatched.

This clonotype was observed many times. The chain employs TRBV5-1 and TRBJ1-6; TRBD1 matches 8 bases. From germline, CDR1 is SGHRS and CDR2 YFSETQ. CDR3 length: 15 residues. V lost 7 bases to trimming and J lost 9 bases; unmatched junction nucleotides: 12. CDR3 in amino acids: CASAPRQGFGSPLHF. CDR3 DNA: TGCGCCAGCGCACCAAGACAGGGGTTTGGTTCACCCCTCCACTTT.

This clonotype has ten or more counts. The rearrangement uses TRBV6-5 and TRBJ2-7; 12 positions match TRBD1. The CDR3 sequence is 15 residues long. CDR1 and CDR2 (germline): MNHEY, SVGAGI. V dropped 2 bases and J dropped 5; count of bases not matched to a gene: 4. The DNA for the CDR3 is TGTGCCAGCAGTTACCGGGACAGGGGGCTAGACGAGCAGTACTTC. Encoded protein: CASSYRDRGLDEQYF.

This clonotype was detected many times. V gene TRBV29-1 combines with J gene TRBJ2-1, with D uncertain. This CDR3 contains 15 residues. V lost 6 bases to trimming and J lost 2 bases, with 17 bases between them. Germline CDR1 reads SQVTM; CDR2 reads ANQGSEA. The DNA for the CDR3 is TGCAGCGTGTCTGGAGCCCAGCGCGCCTACAATGAGCAGTTCTTC. Encoded protein: CSVSGAQRAYNEQFF.

This clonotype was counted at least ten times. The chain joins TRBV20-1 to TRBJ2-5; D is perhaps TRBD2 (6 bases). The CDR3 loop spans 14 amino acids. The V gene lost 5 bases and the J gene lost 1 base, with 14 bases spanning the gap. Germline V lookup: CDR1 DFQATT, CDR2 SNEGSKA (reference sequence). CDR3 sequence (DNA): TGCAGTGCTCGGGGTGGAGGGAGCCAAGAGACCCAGTACTTC. It codes for CSARGGGSQETQYF.

This clonotype was seen at least ten times. The chain combines TRBV27 with TRBJ2-7; 7 bases are shared with TRBD1. The CDR3 spans 13 residues. Looked up from germline, CDR1 is MNHEY and CDR2 is SMNVEV (reference sequence). Unmatched junction bases numbered 5, after V lost 3 bases and J lost 6 bases. The DNA for the CDR3 is TGTGCCAGCAGTTTGCAGGGGGTCAGCGAGCAGTACTTC. It is translated as CASSLQGVSEQYF.

The chain uses TRBV28 and TRBJ2-3; TRBD1 matches 9 bases. CDR3 size: 14 residues. Germline V CDR1 and CDR2: MDHEN, SYDVKM. J lost 6 bases, V lost 6 bases, and 7 bases had no gene match. The CDR3 nucleotides read TGTGCCAGCAGCTTCGGACAGGGGAGTGATACGCAGTATTTT. This sequence encodes CASSFGQGSDTQYF.

This clonotype appeared a few times. V and J are TRBV5-1 and TRBJ2-5, with 7 nucleotides matching TRBD1. With 4 bases clipped from V and 2 bases from J, the junction kept 8 bases outside the gene matches. This CDR3 has 15 residues. The V gene's germline CDR1 is SGHRS and CDR2 YFSETQ. The CDR3 region is CASSGQGQRQETQYF. CDR3 sequence (DNA): TGCGCCAGCAGCGGCCAGGGACAGAGACAAGAGACCCAGTACTTC.

The chain carries TRBV28 and TRBJ1-2, with a tentative D call TRBD1 (5 bases). This CDR3 contains 16 residues. Germline V gene data show CDR1 as MDHEN and CDR2 as SYDVKM. V dropped 3 bases and J dropped 4 bases, with 18 bases sitting between them. The CDR3 nucleotides read TGTGCCAGCAGTTTCCCCGCGGGAACAGGCCCCTATGGCTACACCTTC. Translating it yields CASSFPAGTGPYGYTF.